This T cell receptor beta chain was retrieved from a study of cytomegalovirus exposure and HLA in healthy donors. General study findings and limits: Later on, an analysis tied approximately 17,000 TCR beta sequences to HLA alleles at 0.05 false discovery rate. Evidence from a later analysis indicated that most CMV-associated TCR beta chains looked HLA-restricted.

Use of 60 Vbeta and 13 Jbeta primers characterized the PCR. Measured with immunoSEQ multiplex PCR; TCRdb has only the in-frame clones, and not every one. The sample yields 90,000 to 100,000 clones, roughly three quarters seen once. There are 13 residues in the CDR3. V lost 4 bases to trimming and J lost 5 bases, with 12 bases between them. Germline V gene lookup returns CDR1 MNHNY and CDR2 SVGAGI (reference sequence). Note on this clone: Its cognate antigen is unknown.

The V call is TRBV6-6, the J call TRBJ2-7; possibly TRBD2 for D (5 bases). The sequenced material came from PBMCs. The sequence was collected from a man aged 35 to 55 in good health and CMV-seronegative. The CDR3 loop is CASSLRGVDEQYF. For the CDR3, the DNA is TGTGCCAGCAGTTTACGGGGAGTCGACGAGCAGTACTTC.